The source of this T cell receptor beta chain is a study of blood T cell repertoires in COVID-19. Study-wide background: The United States, Italy and Spain provided the acute and convalescent COVID-19 samples. PBMCs, B-cell-depleted T cells, or T cells were the source of the cDNA or gDNA that made up the material.

As originally analysed: Estimation of nucleated cell counts relied on the amplification of reference gene primers. The method was immunoSEQ multiplex PCR; TCRdb's version includes in-frame clones alone and lacks a portion of them. D and trimming come from the DNA, and the V and J calls and clone size come from that table. This sample has about 100,000 clones; about four fifths occur once, and the top ten carry 4% to 5.5%. CDR1 is MNHEY, CDR2 SVGAGI, per germline. The CDR3 has 15 amino acids. The V end was cut by 6 bases, the J end by 0 bases, with 14 bases between. The receptor was isolated from a man aged 65-85 years with acute or convalescent COVID-19. V and J are TRBV6-5 and TRBJ1-1; the D gene is possibly TRBD1 (6 bases). Material for sequencing was peripheral blood. The CDR3 coding sequence is TGTGCCAGCAGGCTAACAGGGCCCCTGAACACTGAAGCTTTCTTT. As protein: CASRLTGPLNTEAFF.